This TCR beta chain was identified during a study of T cell repertoires in cytomegalovirus infection. Whole-study context: Public TCR beta signatures indicated both CMV infection and matching HLA type. Study results and caveats: CMV carriers with the relevant HLA were identified by cumulative public TCR beta family frequency.

CDR1 is SEHNR, CDR2 FQNEAQ, per germline (reference sequence). The CDR3 sequence is 15 residues long. J gave up 8 bases and V 5 bases, and 11 bases lay outside the gene matches. TCRdb passed the reads through MiXCR, listing each CDR3 protein once. The sample includes approximately 83,000 distinct CDR3 sequences, 20% to 30% of them seen just once. With respect to this clonotype: Its antigen is not known.

This sample comprised CD8+ T cells from cultured PBMCs, obtained from culture after CMV antigen stimulation. The receptor's source is a human donor in good health (CMV status not recorded). Some clones in this sample may be carry-over from other donors' samples. The chain recombines TRBV7-9 with TRBJ2-1; 8 bases are shared with TRBD2. This CDR3 reads CASSPVNTGRDEQFF. The CDR3 DNA follows: TGTGCCAGCAGCCCCGTTAATACCGGGAGGGATGAGCAGTTCTTC. The entire variable domain, with the rest obtained from reference TRBV7-9 and TRBJ2-1, is as follows: DTGVSQNPRHKITKRGQNVTFRCDPISEHNRLYWYRQTLGQGPEFLTYFQNEAQLEKSRLLSDRFSAERPKGSFSTLEIQRTEQGDSAMYLCASSPVNTGRDEQFFGPGTRLTVL.